This T cell receptor (beta chain) was observed in a study of technical replicates of blood from several donors. V shed 3 bases and J shed 1 base, with 7 bases lying between them. The CDR3 consists of 13 residues. Looked up from germline, CDR1 is SGHRS and CDR2 is YFSETQ. Data came from immunoSEQ multiplex PCR; TCRdb stores just in-frame clones and leaves some out. The sample has about 83,000 clones, about 95% seen once; the top ten hold 0.2% to 0.3%. The TCR originated in a human donor in good health. Source material: T cells isolated from PBMCs. The chain employs TRBV5-1 and TRBJ1-1; possibly TRBD1 for D (6 bases). CDR3 in DNA: TGCGCCAGCAGCTCGACAGGGAACACTGAAGCTTTCTTT. Residues: CASSSTGNTEAFF.